This T cell receptor (beta chain) derives from a study of T-cell memory formation after mild COVID-19. Overall study results and limits: A balance of CD4 and CD8 characterized clones contracting day 15 to 85, whereas later expanders leaned CD4+. CD4+ clones that contracted lay mainly in CM and EM; CD8+ ones lay in EMRA.

TCRdb reanalysed the 5' RACE reads using MiXCR and keeps one entry per CDR3 protein. Of approximately 46,000 distinct CDR3 sequences listed, approximately 12% are singletons. This clonotype was observed a handful of times. Its specificity is unknown. The V end lost 6 bases, the J end lost 9 bases, and 15 bases lay between the germline ends. The CDR3 consists of 13 residues. The J gene is TRBJ1-5, the V gene TRBV12-3 or TRBV12-4; D unclear. The sample consisted of PBMCs or a T cell subset sorted from them (not recorded which). This receptor was obtained from a man aged 18-30 years who had mild COVID-19 (a few samples of this study predate the infection). Cell type and time point are not known. As DNA, the CDR3 is TGTGCCAGCAGCCCTAGCCCGGCCTCGCCCCAGCATTTT. Translating gives CASSPSPASPQHF.